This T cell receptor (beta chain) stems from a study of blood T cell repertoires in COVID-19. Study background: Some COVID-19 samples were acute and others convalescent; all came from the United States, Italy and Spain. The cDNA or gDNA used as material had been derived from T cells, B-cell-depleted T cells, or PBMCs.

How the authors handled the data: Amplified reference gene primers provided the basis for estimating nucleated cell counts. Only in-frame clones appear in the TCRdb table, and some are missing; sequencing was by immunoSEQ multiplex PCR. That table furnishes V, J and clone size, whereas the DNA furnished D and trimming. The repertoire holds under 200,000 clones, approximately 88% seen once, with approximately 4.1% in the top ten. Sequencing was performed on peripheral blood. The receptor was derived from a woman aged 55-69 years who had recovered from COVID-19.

The CDR3, as DNA: TGTGCCAGCAGCGTAACGAGCCCGAACACTGAAGCTTTCTTT. Translating it yields CASSVTSPNTEAFF. The chain uses TRBV9 and TRBJ1-1; D is unclear. The CDR3 is made up of 14 amino acids. Trimming shortened V by 1 base and J by 1 base, and 8 bases separated the two germline ends. From germline, CDR1 is SGDLS and CDR2 YYNGEE.